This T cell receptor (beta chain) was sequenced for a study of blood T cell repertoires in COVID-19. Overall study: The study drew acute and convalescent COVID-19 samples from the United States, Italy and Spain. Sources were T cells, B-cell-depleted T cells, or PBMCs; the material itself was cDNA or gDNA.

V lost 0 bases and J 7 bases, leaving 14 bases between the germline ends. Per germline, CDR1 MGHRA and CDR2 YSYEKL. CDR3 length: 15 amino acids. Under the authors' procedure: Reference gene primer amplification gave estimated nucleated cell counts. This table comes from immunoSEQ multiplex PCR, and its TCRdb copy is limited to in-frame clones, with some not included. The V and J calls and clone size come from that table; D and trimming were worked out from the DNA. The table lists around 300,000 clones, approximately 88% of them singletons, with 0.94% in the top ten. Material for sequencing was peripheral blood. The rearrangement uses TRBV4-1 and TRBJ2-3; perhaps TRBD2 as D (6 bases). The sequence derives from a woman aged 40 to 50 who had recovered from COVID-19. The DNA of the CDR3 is TGCGCCAGCAGCCAAGAAGGGACTTACCTTCATACGCAGTATTTT. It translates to CASSQEGTYLHTQYF.